This entry lists 17 T cell receptor beta chains sequenced from one sample in a study of response to subunit inactivated influenza vaccine. Each CDR3 protein gets one entry after TCRdb re-called the RT-PCR reads with MiXCR. The sample contains 700,000 to 800,000 distinct CDR3 sequences, approximately 17% of which appear only once. The specimen comprised PBMCs from blood, sampled about 5 days after vaccination. The receptors originated from a man aged 50 to 60 who received an inactivated influenza vaccine.

The J gene is TRBJ1-2, the V gene TRBV5-6; possible D gene TRBD1, 6 bases. The germline CDR1 and CDR2 sequences are SGHDT and YYEEEE. V lost 3 bases and J 8 bases, leaving 14 bases between the germline ends. CDR3 length: 13 residues. CDR3 sequence reads: CASSYGGVGGYTF. The CDR3 nucleotides are TGTGCCAGCAGCTACGGGGGCGTTGGCGGCTACACCTTC.

This clonotype was seen repeatedly, ten times or more. The gene calls are TRBV5-1 and TRBJ2-1, with a weak D call TRBD1 (6 bases). Germline loops: CDR1 SGHRS, CDR2 YFSETQ. The V and J ends lost 4 bases and 0 bases respectively, with 14 bases between them. The CDR3 runs to 16 residues. CDR3: CASSSGGAPSYNEQFF. The DNA for the CDR3 is TGCGCCAGCAGCAGTGGGGGCGCCCCCTCCTACAATGAGCAGTTCTTC.

J is TRBJ2-7 and V is TRBV20-1; 16 bases fit TRBD2. Germline values: CDR1 DFQATT, CDR2 SNEGSKA (reference sequence). The CDR3 totals 17 residues. The V segment lost 0 bases and the J segment 4 bases; nucleotides outside the gene matches: 6. The CDR3 reads CSARDFGTSGGAYEQYF. The CDR3 region has the DNA TGCAGTGCTAGAGATTTCGGGACTAGCGGGGGGGCTTACGAGCAGTACTTC.

This clonotype was observed a few times. The CDR3 reads CASSYSPGQGPFQETQYF. CDR3 bases: TGTGCCAGCAGTTACTCGCCGGGACAGGGACCCTTTCAAGAGACCCAGTACTTC. The chain uses TRBV6-2 or TRBV6-3 and TRBJ2-5; 9 positions agree with TRBD1. The CDR3 sequence is 18 residues long. Germline lookup yields CDR1 MNHEY and CDR2 SVGEGT. Trimming took 0 bases from V and 2 from J; bases not matched to a gene: 10.

This chain uses TRBV20-1 with TRBJ1-1; perhaps TRBD1 as D (6 bases). Germline V gene sequence: CDR1 DFQATT, CDR2 SNEGSKA (reference sequence). This CDR3 has 14 amino acids. The CDR3 DNA is TGCAGGCCTATGAGTGGGGGACAAAACACTGAAGCTTTCTTT. Its translation is CRPMSGGQNTEAFF.

This clonotype has more than one count but fewer than ten. This sequence joins TRBV28 and TRBJ2-7; a possible D gene is TRBD2 (6 bases). V was shortened by 6 bases and J by 2 bases, with 14 bases between the two germline ends. The CDR3 loop spans 14 amino acids. Germline V gives CDR1 MDHEN, CDR2 SYDVKM. CDR3 nucleotide sequence: TGTGCCAGCAGGGACGGGACTGTGACCTACGAGCAGTACTTC. Residues: CASRDGTVTYEQYF.

This clonotype was counted only a few times. The rearrangement joins TRBV4-3 to TRBJ1-1, with D tentatively TRBD1 (5 bases). V was clipped by 0 bases and J by 4 bases, with 24 bases between them. Germline V gene sequence: CDR1 LGHNA, CDR2 YSLEER. The CDR3 contains 19 residues. The CDR3 is CASSQDSPGRIFLGTEAFF. Written as DNA, the CDR3 is TGCGCCAGCAGCCAAGATAGCCCGGGACGGATCTTCCTCGGCACTGAAGCTTTCTTT.

This clonotype was seen only a few times. This sequence joins TRBV4-3 and TRBJ2-1; no reliable D call. Trimming left V 0 bases short and J 7 bases short, with 4 bases between. CDR1 is LGHNA, CDR2 YSLEER, per germline. The length of the CDR3 is 12 residues. The chain's CDR3 is CASSQDENEQFF. In nucleotides, the CDR3 is TGCGCCAGCAGCCAAGATGAGAATGAGCAGTTCTTC.

This clonotype was seen a few times. The V gene is TRBV6-1, the J gene TRBJ1-4, with D possibly matching TRBD1 (6 bases). Per the germline V gene, CDR1 is MNHNS and CDR2 is SASEGT. The CDR3 sequence is 16 residues long. V dropped 2 bases and J dropped 3 bases, with 13 bases sitting between them. As DNA, the CDR3 is TGTGCCAGCAGTGAATGGCGGGGGGCCCCTAATGAAAAACTGTTTTTT. Protein: CASSEWRGAPNEKLFF.

This chain uses TRBV5-1 with TRBJ2-1; 13 bases fit TRBD2. Germline trimming cut 0 bases from V and 9 bases from J; bases unmatched to any gene: 3. Germline assignment: CDR1 SGHRS and CDR2 YFSETQ. The CDR3 runs to 15 residues. The CDR3, as DNA: TGCGCCAGCAGCTTGGTTGGGACTAGCGGGACTGAGCAGTTCTTC. Amino acid sequence: CASSLVGTSGTEQFF.

This clonotype has only a few counts. The chain uses TRBV5-6 and TRBJ2-7; 10 nucleotides agree with TRBD1. The CDR3 runs 15 residues. Trimming cost V 4 bases and J 7 bases; bases outside gene matches: 11. Germline values: CDR1 SGHDT, CDR2 YYEEEE. The CDR3 nucleotides are TGTGCCAGCAGCCTCTTCGGACAGGGGGGCTTGGAGCAGTACTTC. Its protein product is CASSLFGQGGLEQYF.

V is TRBV29-1 and J is TRBJ1-1, with D unclear. The CDR3 runs 11 residues. CDR1 and CDR2 (germline): SQVTM, ANQGSEA. V was cut by 4 bases and J by 8 bases, with 11 bases left in between. As DNA, the CDR3 is TGCAGCGTTGGCGGGGTGTTCGAAGCTTTCTTT. This sequence encodes CSVGGVFEAFF.

This rearrangement joins TRBV30 to TRBJ2-5; D is undetermined. Per the germline V gene, CDR1 is GTSNPN and CDR2 is SVGIG (reference sequence). There are 13 residues in the CDR3. Deletions cut 0 bases from V and 2 bases from J, with 7 bases between. In DNA, the CDR3 is TGTGCCTGGAGTGTACGGCGGCAAGAGACCCAGTACTTC. The encoded protein is CAWSVRRQETQYF.

The gene calls are TRBV29-1 and TRBJ2-7, with D possibly called TRBD1 or TRBD2 (5 bases each). The CDR3 runs 16 residues. Looked up from germline, CDR1 is SQVTM and CDR2 is ANQGSEA. V was clipped by 4 bases and J by 4 bases, with 23 bases between them. The CDR3 is CSVAGPRGPVGYEQYF. CDR3 coding DNA: TGCAGCGTTGCTGGGCCCCGGGGACCCGTGGGGTACGAGCAGTACTTC.

This clonotype has more than one count but fewer than ten. V usage is TRBV20-1 and J usage is TRBJ2-1; 7 nucleotides align to TRBD1. Trimming at V came to 2 bases and at J to 2 bases, leaving 6 bases not matched to a gene. CDR1 and CDR2 from the germline V gene are DFQATT and SNEGSKA (reference sequence). This CDR3 has 15 residues. CDR3: CSARSAQGAYNEQFF. DNA of the CDR3: TGCAGTGCTAGATCCGCGCAGGGGGCCTACAATGAGCAGTTCTTC.

In its sample, this clonotype was seen a few times. The V gene is TRBV25-1, the J gene TRBJ2-1; D gene uncertain. The CDR3 runs to 15 residues. The germline gives CDR1 MGHDK, CDR2 SYGVNS. The V gene lost 4 bases and the J gene lost 0 bases, with 10 bases spanning the gap. The CDR3 spells CASSGVGSSYNEQFF. The CDR3 nucleotides are TGTGCCAGCAGTGGGGTCGGAAGCTCCTACAATGAGCAGTTCTTC.

The chain is built from TRBV5-1 and TRBJ2-5, with D perhaps being TRBD1 or TRBD2 (5 bases each). The CDR3 loop spans 14 amino acids. Trimming pared 4 bases from V and 5 bases from J, leaving 15 bases between. The germline CDR1 and CDR2 sequences are SGHRS and YFSETQ. The CDR3 nucleotides are TGCGCCAGCAGCGCCGGGACCCCTGCTGAGACCCAGTACTTC. Translation gives CASSAGTPAETQYF.